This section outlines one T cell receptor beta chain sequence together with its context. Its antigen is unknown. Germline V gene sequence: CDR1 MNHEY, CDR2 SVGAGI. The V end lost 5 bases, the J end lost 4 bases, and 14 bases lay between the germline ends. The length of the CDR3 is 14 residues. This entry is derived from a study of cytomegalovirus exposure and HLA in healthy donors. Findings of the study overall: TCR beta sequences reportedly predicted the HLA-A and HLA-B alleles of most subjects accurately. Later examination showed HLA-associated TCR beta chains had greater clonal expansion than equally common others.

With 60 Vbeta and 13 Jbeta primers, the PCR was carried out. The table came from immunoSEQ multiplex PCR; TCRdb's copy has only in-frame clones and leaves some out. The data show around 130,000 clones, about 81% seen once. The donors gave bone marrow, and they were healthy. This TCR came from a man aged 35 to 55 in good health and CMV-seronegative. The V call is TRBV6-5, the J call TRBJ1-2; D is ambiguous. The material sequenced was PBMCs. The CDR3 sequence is CASSTSAGSYGYTF. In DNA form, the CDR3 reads TGTGCCAGCAGTACCTCGGCAGGATCCTATGGCTACACCTTC.